One and the same sample provided the 6 T cell receptor beta chains below, sequenced in a study of cytomegalovirus exposure and HLA in healthy donors. The study ran its PCR with 60 Vbeta and 13 Jbeta primers. TCRdb's copy holds only in-frame clones and misses some; the assay was immunoSEQ multiplex PCR. The data contain approximately 44,000 clones, approximately 86% of them singletons. Input material: PBMCs. These receptors were obtained from a woman aged 40 to 50 in good health and CMV-seropositive.

Of note for this clone: Other nucleotide sequences from this sample produce the same CDR3. The chain recombines TRBV4-1 with TRBJ2-1, with 7 positions matching TRBD2. V gave up 1 base and J gave up 1 base; unmatched junction bases: 7. The CDR3 contains 17 residues. The germline gives CDR1 MGHRA, CDR2 YSYEKL. Here the CDR3 DNA reads TGCGCCAGCAGCCAAGGAGGTCGGGGGGAATCCTACAATGAGCAGTTCTTC. It encodes CASSQGGRGESYNEQFF.

The J gene is TRBJ2-3, the V gene TRBV6-5; D gene ambiguous. With 0 bases removed from V and 1 base from J, the gap between germline ends came to 8 bases. This CDR3 contains 15 residues. The germline CDR1 and CDR2 sequences are MNHEY and SVGAGI. CDR3 nucleotides: TGTGCCAGCAGTTACTCTCGGGTCGGCACAGATACGCAGTATTTT. Translating it yields CASSYSRVGTDTQYF.

The rearrangement uses TRBV19 and TRBJ2-1; perhaps TRBD2 as D (5 bases). Germline-derived CDR1 and CDR2 are LNHDA and SQIVND (reference sequence). The length of the CDR3 is 15 residues. Trimming shortened V by 0 bases and J by 4 bases, and 10 bases separated the two germline ends. The CDR3 protein is CASSIDRGLYNEQFF. DNA of the CDR3: TGTGCCAGTAGTATAGACCGGGGATTATACAATGAGCAGTTCTTC.

The chain joins TRBV14 to TRBJ2-1, with D unclear. The CDR3 runs 11 residues. V was shortened by 3 bases and J by 11 bases, with 8 bases between the two germline ends. Germline lookup yields CDR1 SGHDN and CDR2 FVKESK. The CDR3 coding sequence is TGTGCCAGCAGCCAGGCTAGACAGCAGTTCTTC. Translation gives CASSQARQQFF.

The gene calls are TRBV9 and TRBJ2-1; D possibly corresponds to TRBD2 (5 bases). Trimming removed 4 bases at V and 4 bases at J, with 15 bases between. CDR3 size: 15 residues. Germline values: CDR1 SGDLS, CDR2 YYNGEE. CDR3 residues: CASSPRGDRYNEQFF. CDR3 DNA sequence: TGTGCCAGCAGCCCTCGGGGAGACCGTTACAATGAGCAGTTCTTC.

The V and J genes are TRBV7-2 and TRBJ1-1; D perhaps matches TRBD1 (5 bases). This CDR3 comprises 15 residues. Germline CDR1 is SGHTA and CDR2 is FQGNSA. V was clipped by 1 base and J by 8 bases, with 17 bases between them. Written as DNA, the CDR3 is TGTGCCAGCAGCTTAGGGGGGGTCGTCGGTCTAGAAGCTTTCTTT. Translating it yields CASSLGGVVGLEAFF.